The 27 T cell receptor beta chains reported below all come from one sample, sequenced in a study of shared T cell receptors in the human thymus. Profiling relied on immunoSEQ multiplex PCR, and the TCRdb table lists in-frame clones only, not all of them. This sample has hundreds of thousands of clones, with 70% to 80% found just once. These data were also reused for a study on human thymus T cells.

Specimen: thymocytes. The receptor source for this set is a boy in the first two years of life with a congenital heart defect.

The chain uses TRBV5-5 and TRBJ1-2; D may be TRBD1 (5 bases). The CDR3 totals 17 residues. With 0 bases removed from V and 2 bases from J, the gap between germline ends came to 17 bases. Germline assignment: CDR1 SGHKS and CDR2 YYEKEE (reference sequence). The CDR3 protein is CASSLAPGRVDNYGYTF. CDR3 DNA sequence: TGTGCCAGCAGCTTGGCCCCTGGCAGGGTTGACAACTATGGCTACACCTTC.

The rearrangement links TRBV7-2 to TRBJ2-7; 8 nucleotides line up with TRBD2. J was trimmed by 1 base and V by 7 bases; bases with no gene match: 9. Germline CDR1 SGHTA, CDR2 FQGNSA. CDR3 size: 15 residues. The CDR3 DNA sequence: TGTGCCAGCAACCCCGAGGCGGGAGGTTCCTACGAGCAGTACTTC. Translated, it gives CASNPEAGGSYEQYF.

The V gene is TRBV4-2, the J gene TRBJ2-2; unclear D gene. V was trimmed by 0 bases and J by 5 bases, leaving 13 bases between them. From germline, CDR1 is LGHNA and CDR2 YNFKEQ. There are 16 residues in the CDR3. CDR3: CASSQDLGPKTGELFF. The CDR3 DNA follows: TGTGCCAGCAGCCAAGATTTGGGCCCTAAGACCGGGGAGCTGTTTTTT.

The chain recombines TRBV15 with TRBJ1-5; 9 nucleotides match TRBD1. Germline-derived CDR1 and CDR2 are LNHNV and YYDKDF (reference sequence). The V segment lost 0 bases and the J segment 0 bases; nucleotides outside the gene matches: 6. The CDR3 has 18 amino acids. The CDR3 DNA is TGTGCCACCAGCAGAGATCTGGGGACAGGGACTAGCAATCAGCCCCAGCATTTT. The encoded protein is CATSRDLGTGTSNQPQHF.

The chain employs TRBV30 and TRBJ1-2, with D perhaps TRBD1 (6 bases). The V and J ends lost 0 bases and 4 bases respectively, with 18 bases between them. Per germline, CDR1 GTSNPN and CDR2 SVGIG (reference sequence). The CDR3 has 16 residues. CDR3 DNA sequence: TGTGCCTGGAGTGTTATCCGGGGCAGGGGTTTCTATGGCTACACCTTC. As protein: CAWSVIRGRGFYGYTF.

This clone has only one observation. This chain uses TRBV11-3 with TRBJ2-5; maybe TRBD1 (5 bases). Germline lookup yields CDR1 SGHNT and CDR2 YENEEA. The CDR3 has 17 amino acids. The germline V and J ends were trimmed by 5 bases and 2 bases, with 21 bases remaining between them. The CDR3 bases are TGTGCCAGCAGCGCCAACAGCAGGGCGGTGGGACAAGAGACCCAGTACTTC. Encoded protein: CASSANSRAVGQETQYF.

In its sample, this clone was seen once. The J gene is TRBJ1-4, the V gene TRBV2, with 10 bases identical to TRBD1. Germline V gene sequence: CDR1 SNHLY, CDR2 FYNNEI. The CDR3 has 18 residues. V was clipped by 2 bases and J by 0 bases; unmatched bases: 6. CDR3 coding DNA: TGTGCCAGCAGTGAAACCGGGACAGGGGAGACAACTAATGAAAAACTGTTTTTT. Its protein is CASSETGTGETTNEKLFF.

This clone has more than one count but fewer than ten. The chain links TRBV5-1 to TRBJ2-3, with 11 bases aligning to TRBD1. This CDR3 region has 14 residues. Germline values: CDR1 SGHRS, CDR2 YFSETQ. The V gene end was trimmed by 3 bases and the J gene end by 6 bases; junction bases not matched to a gene: 3. DNA for the CDR3: TGCGCCAGCAGCTCGGACAGGGGGCCCGATACGCAGTATTTT. This gives the protein CASSSDRGPDTQYF.

The gene calls are TRBV7-8 and TRBJ2-1; 7 bases fit TRBD2. V trimming: 5 bases; J trimming: 9 bases; junction bases outside the gene matches: 13. Germline-derived CDR1 and CDR2 are SGHVS and FQNEAQ. The CDR3 length is 15 residues. The CDR3 coding sequence is TGTGCCAGCAGCGAGAAGTTGCGGGAGAAAGTTGAGCAGTTCTTC. Protein sequence: CASSEKLREKVEQFF.

CDR3 sequence reads: CASRQGAAHTEAFF. In DNA form, the CDR3 reads TGTGCCAGCAGACAGGGGGCCGCCCACACTGAAGCTTTCTTT. The rearrangement links TRBV6-4 to TRBJ1-1; 9 bases map to TRBD1. The CDR3 has 14 residues. The germline CDR1 and CDR2 sequences are MRHNA and SNTAGT. The J segment lost 3 bases and the V segment lost 6 bases, leaving 5 bases of the junction unmatched.

The chain joins TRBV10-2 to TRBJ2-2; 9 nucleotides align to TRBD1. The CDR3 length is 15 residues. Germline V gene sequence: CDR1 WSHSY, CDR2 SAAADI. V dropped 7 bases and J dropped 4; count of bases not matched to a gene: 7. This chain's CDR3 is CASIKTGGGTGELFF. Written as DNA, the CDR3 is TGCGCCAGCATTAAGACAGGGGGAGGCACCGGGGAGCTGTTTTTT.

The chain employs TRBV6-5 and TRBJ2-7; 7 bases fit TRBD2. Germline lookup yields CDR1 MNHEY and CDR2 SVGAGI. The CDR3 consists of 13 residues. The V segment lost 6 bases and the J segment 4 bases; nucleotides outside the gene matches: 6. CDR3 in amino acids: CASSRGRVYEQYF. CDR3 in DNA: TGTGCCAGCAGCCGGGGGAGGGTTTACGAGCAGTACTTC.

This chain links TRBV5-8 with TRBJ2-5; 8 bases agree with TRBD1. Germline CDR1 SGHTS, CDR2 YDEGEE. This CDR3 comprises 13 residues. J lost 4 bases, V lost 4 bases, and 3 bases had no gene match. CDR3 protein: CASSPGTGETQYF. The DNA of the CDR3 is TGTGCCAGCAGCCCAGGGACAGGAGAGACCCAGTACTTC.

The chain couples TRBV19 to TRBJ2-2; D is possibly TRBD2 (6 bases). The CDR3 sequence is 17 residues long. Per germline, CDR1 LNHDA and CDR2 SQIVND (reference sequence). The germline V and J ends were trimmed by 3 bases and 7 bases, with 21 bases remaining between them. The CDR3 reads CASSIRSGAERSGELFF. The CDR3 DNA sequence: TGTGCCAGTAGTATCCGTAGCGGAGCTGAGAGGAGCGGGGAGCTGTTTTTT.

V gene TRBV6-6 combines with J gene TRBJ1-5, with D perhaps matching TRBD1 (6 bases). The germline CDR1 and CDR2 sequences are MNHNY and SVGAGI (reference sequence). V dropped 6 bases and J dropped 3 bases, with 18 bases sitting between them. This CDR3 comprises 16 residues. CDR3 DNA: TGTGCCAGCAGGAAAACAGGGCCGGAATACAATCAGCCCCAGCATTTT. This sequence encodes CASRKTGPEYNQPQHF.

This clone was detected once. The rearrangement joins TRBV27 to TRBJ2-2; 7 positions match TRBD1. V shed 5 bases and J 1 base; nucleotides not matched to a gene: 7. The germline gives CDR1 MNHEY, CDR2 SMNVEV (reference sequence). The CDR3 is made up of 16 amino acids. CDR3 loop: CASSPSGTENTGELFF. CDR3 nucleotide sequence: TGTGCCAGCAGTCCCTCCGGGACAGAGAACACCGGGGAGCTGTTTTTT.

The V and J genes are TRBV18 and TRBJ2-7; 7 bases map to TRBD1. The germline gives CDR1 KGHSH, CDR2 LQKENI. V lost 3 bases to trimming and J lost 2 bases; unmatched junction nucleotides: 7. This CDR3 comprises 15 residues. This CDR3 is CASSPTGQVAYEQYF. The DNA of the CDR3 is TGTGCCAGCTCACCCACCGGACAGGTGGCCTACGAGCAGTACTTC.

The chain carries TRBV5-8 and TRBJ2-4; D may be TRBD1 (6 bases). This CDR3 is 16 amino acids long. Looked up from germline, CDR1 is SGHTS and CDR2 is YDEGEE. Deletions cut 1 base from V and 7 bases from J, with 18 bases between. The chain's CDR3 is CASSLSRRTAINIQYF. The DNA for the CDR3 is TGTGCCAGCAGCTTGTCTAGGAGGACAGCGATTAACATTCAGTACTTC.

J is TRBJ2-1 and V is TRBV27; a possible D gene is TRBD2 (6 bases). The CDR3 contains 18 residues. Trimming removed 3 bases from V and 1 base from J, with 19 bases in between. Germline V gene data show CDR1 as MNHEY and CDR2 as SMNVEV (reference sequence). CDR3 region: CASSLGWRRDRSYNEQFF. The CDR3 DNA reads TGTGCCAGCAGTTTGGGGTGGAGGCGGGATCGATCCTACAATGAGCAGTTCTTC.

This clone was recorded only once. The V call is TRBV10-3, the J call TRBJ2-7; 8 nucleotides line up with TRBD1. This CDR3 is 19 amino acids long. V shed 6 bases and J 4 bases; nucleotides not matched to a gene: 23. Per the germline V gene, CDR1 is ENHRY and CDR2 is SYGVKD. The CDR3 DNA reads as TGTGCCATCAGCGACCCCGGGACAGGACGAACGGGACTGCCTTACGAGCAGTACTTC. Encoded protein: CAISDPGTGRTGLPYEQYF.

The chain has TRBV11-1 and TRBJ2-7; a weak D match, TRBD2 (6 bases). Germline V lookup: CDR1 SGHAT, CDR2 FQDESV (reference sequence). The CDR3 extends over 14 amino acids. V was cut by 2 bases and J by 4 bases, with 12 bases left in between. The CDR3 sequence is CASSLLADPYEQYF. DNA of the CDR3: TGTGCCAGCAGCTTATTAGCGGATCCTTACGAGCAGTACTTC.

The V and J genes are TRBV2 and TRBJ2-3; 7 nucleotides agree with TRBD2. The V segment lost 9 bases and the J segment 4 bases; nucleotides outside the gene matches: 13. Germline V gene lookup returns CDR1 SNHLY and CDR2 FYNNEI. The CDR3 is 15 amino acids. The CDR3 bases are TGTGCCAGAAAATGGCTAGCGGCTCCCGCAGATACGCAGTATTTT. Translated, it gives CARKWLAAPADTQYF.

The chain employs TRBV6-5 and TRBJ2-3; maybe TRBD1 (5 bases). Trimming shortened V by 11 bases and J by 0 bases, and 9 bases separated the two germline ends. The length of the CDR3 is 12 residues. The germline V gene encodes CDR1 MNHEY and CDR2 SVGAGI. This chain's CDR3 is CASRQSTDTQYF. The CDR3 DNA sequence: TGTGCCTCCAGACAGAGCACAGATACGCAGTATTTT.

This chain connects TRBV2 to TRBJ2-2; 8 bases align to TRBD2. Looked up from germline, CDR1 is SNHLY and CDR2 is FYNNEI. Unmatched junction bases numbered 15, after V lost 8 bases and J lost 7 bases. The CDR3 consists of 16 residues. Written as DNA, the CDR3 is TGTGCCAGCCCCACCCGTAAGCGGGAGAAGGGCGGGGAGCTGTTTTTT. This encodes CASPTRKREKGGELFF.

The CDR3 region is CASSQRPRGWGDEQYF. DNA of the CDR3: TGCGCCAGCAGCCAGCGACCCCGGGGATGGGGAGACGAGCAGTACTTC. The chain is built from TRBV4-3 and TRBJ2-7, with D maybe TRBD2 (5 bases). Germline V gene data show CDR1 as LGHNA and CDR2 as YSLEER. CDR3 length equals 16 residues. The V end lost 3 bases, the J end lost 5 bases, and 20 bases lay between the germline ends.

The CDR3 here is CASSGGGEVGVTNEQFF. CDR3 nucleotides: TGCGCCAGCAGTGGAGGGGGGGAGGTCGGGGTCACGAATGAGCAGTTCTTC. This sequence joins TRBV10-2 and TRBJ2-1; D is possibly TRBD2 (7 bases). Trimming stripped 4 bases from V and 7 bases from J, with 23 bases between. The CDR3 sequence is 17 residues long. Germline CDR1 and CDR2: WSHSY and SAAADI.

The CDR3 spells CASSFWGTGYEQYF. CDR3 bases: TGTGCCAGCAGTTTTTGGGGGACAGGCTACGAGCAGTACTTC. V and J are TRBV28 and TRBJ2-7, with 8 bases that match TRBD1. CDR3 length equals 14 residues. The V gene's germline CDR1 is MDHEN and CDR2 SYDVKM. V lost 3 bases, J lost 3 bases, and 4 bases stayed unmatched.